This is a list of T cell receptor beta chains from one sample in a study of tumor-infiltrating lymphocytes in primary liver carcinoma. TCRdb used MiXCR to reprocess the multiplex PCR reads, holding one entry per CDR3 protein. The data contain tens of thousands of distinct CDR3 sequences, 72% of them seen just once; the ten biggest clones take up 15% to 20%. Sequenced: liver tumor tissue from sampling region 1. These receptors all come from a man between 40 and 49 years old with primary liver carcinoma and hepatitis B virus infection. Both conserved end residues are part of each CDR3. Fields, in order: V gene, J gene, D gene, clone size, CDR3 protein, CDR3 DNA. The D gene is left open where the match is weak. For some rows the clone size is stated as once, few or many, or as a class when expanded; others skip it.

V gene: TRBV5-1
J gene: TRBJ2-7
D gene: .
clone size: once
CDR3 protein: CARSLTSGSSYGQYF
CDR3 DNA: TGCGCCAGGAGCTTGACAAGTGGGAGCTCCTACGGGCAGTACTTC

V gene: TRBV11-1
J gene: TRBJ2-6
D gene: .
clone size: .
CDR3 protein: CATSPRGNGANSGANVLTF
CDR3 DNA: TGTGCCACCAGCCCCCGGGGGAACGGTGCTAACTCTGGGGCCAACGTCCTGACTTTC

V gene: TRBV10-3
J gene: TRBJ1-4
D gene: .
clone size: .
CDR3 protein: CTISEGRINEKLLF
CDR3 DNA: TGTACCATCAGTGAAGGACGAATCAATGAAAAACTGCTTTTT

V gene: TRBV11-2
J gene: TRBJ2-2
D gene: .
clone size: .
CDR3 protein: CASSLLALAGTRELFF
CDR3 DNA: TGTGCCAGCAGCTTATTGGCGCTAGCAGGAACCAGGGAGCTGTTTTTT

V gene: TRBV14
J gene: TRBJ1-1
D gene: .
clone size: .
CDR3 protein: CAISSSRNKYTEAFF
CDR3 DNA: TGTGCCATCAGCTCAAGCCGGAATAAGTACACCGAAGCTTTCTTT

V gene: TRBV11-2
J gene: TRBJ2-7
D gene: TRBD2
clone size: once
CDR3 protein: CASRLTSGSNEQYF
CDR3 DNA: TGTGCCAGCAGACTGACTAGCGGGAGTAACGAGCAGTACTTC

V gene: TRBV6-5
J gene: TRBJ2-3
D gene: TRBD2
clone size: .
CDR3 protein: CASNLAGDATDTQYF
CDR3 DNA: TGTGCCAGCAATCTGGCGGGAGACGCTACAGATACGCAGTATTTC

V gene: TRBV10-3
J gene: TRBJ2-5
D gene: TRBD1
clone size: .
CDR3 protein: CAIEGQGHQETQYF
CDR3 DNA: TGTGCCATCGAGGGACAGGGACACCAAGAGACCCAGTATTTC

V gene: TRBV7-3
J gene: TRBJ2-1
D gene: .
clone size: .
CDR3 protein: CASSLSPAGNEQFF
CDR3 DNA: TGTGCCAGCAGCTTAAGTCCCGCGGGCAATGAGCAGTTCTTC

V gene: TRBV11-2
J gene: TRBJ2-2
D gene: TRBD2
clone size: .
CDR3 protein: CASSLVELAGTGELLF
CDR3 DNA: TGTGCAAGCAGCTTAGTGGAGCTAGCGGGAACCGGGGAGCTGTTATTT

V gene: TRBV5-1
J gene: TRBJ2-5
D gene: TRBD2
clone size: .
CDR3 protein: CPSSTGTSGKESQYF
CDR3 DNA: TGCCCCAGCAGCACCGGGACTAGTGGGAAAGAGTCCCAGTACTTC

V gene: TRBV6-5
J gene: TRBJ2-3
D gene: .
clone size: .
CDR3 protein: CASSYVRATDTQYF
CDR3 DNA: TGTGCCAGCAGTTACGTTAGAGCCACAGATACGCAGTATTTT

V gene: TRBV11-2
J gene: TRBJ2-7
D gene: .
clone size: .
CDR3 protein: CASSARQVVSYEQYF
CDR3 DNA: TGTGCCAGCAGCGCTCGCCAGGTTGTCTCCTACGAGCAGTACTTC

V gene: TRBV7-9
J gene: TRBJ1-1
D gene: .
clone size: .
CDR3 protein: CASSSPGGGAEAFF
CDR3 DNA: TGTGCCAGCAGCTCGCCGGGGGGCGGGGCTGAAGCTTTCTTT

V gene: TRBV4-1
J gene: TRBJ2-7
D gene: .
clone size: .
CDR3 protein: CASCQEQDWRYEQYF
CDR3 DNA: TGCGCCAGCTGCCAAGAACAGGACTGGCGCTACGAGCAGTACTTC

V gene: TRBV5-5
J gene: TRBJ1-5
D gene: .
clone size: .
CDR3 protein: CASSLRGGYNQTQNF
CDR3 DNA: TGTGCCAGTAGCTTGAGGGGGGGTTACAATCAGACCCAGAATTTT

V gene: TRBV29-1
J gene: TRBJ2-7
D gene: TRBD1
clone size: .
CDR3 protein: CSIIGQAAYEQYF
CDR3 DNA: TGCAGCATTATCGGACAGGCCGCCTACGAGCAGTACTTC

V gene: TRBV9
J gene: TRBJ1-6
D gene: .
clone size: .
CDR3 protein: CASSVRGSNSPLHF
CDR3 DNA: TGTGCCAGCAGCGTAAGGGGTAGCAATTCACCCCTCCACTTT

V gene: TRBV10-3
J gene: TRBJ2-7
D gene: TRBD2
clone size: .
CDR3 protein: CAISWLADHEQYF
CDR3 DNA: TGTGCCATCAGTTGGCTAGCGGACCACGAGCAATACTTC

V gene: TRBV11-2
J gene: TRBJ2-2
D gene: .
clone size: .
CDR3 protein: CASSYTNIGELFF
CDR3 DNA: TGTGCCAGCAGCTACACGAACATAGGGGAGTTGTTTTTT

V gene: TRBV29-1
J gene: TRBJ1-2
D gene: .
clone size: .
CDR3 protein: CSIGTDSYGYTF
CDR3 DNA: TGCAGCATCGGCACTGACAGCTATGGCTACACCTTC

V gene: TRBV6-5
J gene: TRBJ2-3
D gene: TRBD1
clone size: few
CDR3 protein: CTSSQAGFGTDTQYF
CDR3 DNA: TGTACCAGCAGCCAAGCAGGATTTGGGACAGACACGCAGTATTTT

V gene: TRBV18
J gene: TRBJ2-1
D gene: .
clone size: once
CDR3 protein: CASSPLSGNEQFF
CDR3 DNA: TGTGCCAGCTCACCACTGTCAGGTAATGAGCAGTTCTTC

V gene: TRBV7-9
J gene: TRBJ2-1
D gene: .
clone size: few
CDR3 protein: CASSLALHSGDEFF
CDR3 DNA: TGTGCCAGCAGCTTAGCCTTACATTCAGGGGATGAGTTCTTC

V gene: TRBV11-2
J gene: TRBJ2-7
D gene: TRBD2
clone size: once
CDR3 protein: CAGSLSIGLAGGGYEQCF
CDR3 DNA: TGTGCCGGCAGCTTATCCATTGGACTAGCGGGAGGGGGGTACGAGCAGTGCTTC

V gene: TRBV28
J gene: TRBJ2-1
D gene: TRBD2
clone size: many
CDR3 protein: CASSLAGGPGQFF
CDR3 DNA: TGTGCCAGCAGTTTAGCGGGAGGGCCTGGGCAGTTCTTC

V gene: TRBV10-3
J gene: TRBJ2-1
D gene: .
clone size: .
CDR3 protein: CAIQGTNEQFF
CDR3 DNA: TGTGCTATCCAAGGTACCAATGAGCAGTTCTTC

V gene: TRBV10-3
J gene: TRBJ2-7
D gene: TRBD2
clone size: many
CDR3 protein: CAISPTGTNYEQYF
CDR3 DNA: TGTGCCATCAGCCCAACCGGGACTAATTACGAGCAGTACTTC

V gene: TRBV11-2
J gene: TRBJ2-7
D gene: .
clone size: .
CDR3 protein: CTISAAPGPGYEQYF
CDR3 DNA: TGTACCATCAGCGCGGCACCGGGTCCGGGCTACGAGCAGTACTTC

V gene: TRBV29-1
J gene: TRBJ2-1
D gene: TRBD2
clone size: many
CDR3 protein: CSVEALERPGLVYTTQFF
CDR3 DNA: TGCAGCGTTGAAGCCCTGGAGAGGCCGGGACTAGTTTATACTACTCAGTTCTTC

V gene: TRBV11-1
J gene: TRBJ2-1
D gene: .
clone size: .
CDR3 protein: CTSSSPRNEQFF
CDR3 DNA: TGTACCAGCAGTTCTCCTAGGAATGAGCAGTTTTTC

V gene: TRBV4-1
J gene: TRBJ1-1
D gene: .
clone size: .
CDR3 protein: CVRSQDPGRNTEAFF
CDR3 DNA: TGCGTCAGAAGCCAAGATCCGGGGAGGAACACTGAAGCTTTCTTT

V gene: TRBV21-1
J gene: TRBJ2-7
D gene: .
clone size: .
CDR3 protein: CASSPTGRERPGEQYF
CDR3 DNA: TGTGCCAGCAGCCCAACTGGTCGGGAGAGACCGGGCGAGCAATACTTC

V gene: TRBV4-1
J gene: TRBJ1-6
D gene: .
clone size: once
CDR3 protein: CASGQQNSGISSLHF
CDR3 DNA: TGCGCCAGCGGCCAGCAAAATTCAGGAATTTCATCCCTCCACTTT

V gene: TRBV11-2
J gene: TRBJ2-2
D gene: TRBD2
clone size: once
CDR3 protein: CASSLDWASGLELFF
CDR3 DNA: TGTGCCAGCAGCTTAGATTGGGCTAGCGGCCTCGAGCTGTTTTTT

V gene: TRBV28
J gene: TRBJ2-5
D gene: .
clone size: .
CDR3 protein: CASSLSGFQETQYF
CDR3 DNA: TGTGCCAGCAGTTTAAGCGGGTTCCAAGAGACCCAGTACTTC

V gene: TRBV4-2
J gene: TRBJ2-7
D gene: .
clone size: .
CDR3 protein: CVSSQERVSYEQYF
CDR3 DNA: TGTGTCAGTAGCCAAGAGCGGGTCTCCTACGAGCAGTACTTC

V gene: TRBV11-3
J gene: TRBJ1-1
D gene: .
clone size: .
CDR3 protein: CASSFTPINTEAFF
CDR3 DNA: TGTGCTAGCAGTTTCACACCCATTAACACTGAGGCTTTCTTT

V gene: TRBV11-1
J gene: TRBJ2-3
D gene: TRBD1
clone size: .
CDR3 protein: CASSTEQGTQADTQYF
CDR3 DNA: TGTGCCAGTAGCACCGAACAGGGGACCCAAGCAGATACGCAGTATTTT

V gene: TRBV11-2
J gene: TRBJ2-7
D gene: .
clone size: .
CDR3 protein: CTSSPGGYEEYF
CDR3 DNA: TGTACCAGTAGCCCGGGGGGCTACGAGGAGTACTTC

V gene: TRBV6-2/TRBV6-3
J gene: TRBJ2-6
D gene: .
clone size: .
CDR3 protein: CVSSYASGANVLTF
CDR3 DNA: TGTGTCAGCAGTTACGCCTCTGGGGCCAATGTCCTGACTTTC

V gene: TRBV29-1
J gene: TRBJ2-4
D gene: .
clone size: .
CDR3 protein: CSVLGAARNIQYF
CDR3 DNA: TGCAGCGTACTGGGTGCGGCCAGAAACATTCAGTACTTC

V gene: TRBV11-1
J gene: TRBJ2-1
D gene: TRBD2
clone size: once
CDR3 protein: CARSLVLAGEVNNEQFF
CDR3 DNA: TGTGCCAGGAGCCTGGTACTAGCGGGAGAAGTTAACAATGAGCAGTTCTTC

V gene: TRBV7-9
J gene: TRBJ2-1
D gene: TRBD2
clone size: .
CDR3 protein: CASSLPSGLSGTSHEQFF
CDR3 DNA: TGTGCCAGCAGCTTACCTTCGGGACTATCGGGTACGAGCCATGAACAGTTCTTC

V gene: TRBV4-1
J gene: TRBJ2-2
D gene: TRBD2
clone size: .
CDR3 protein: CASCLAGYVTGELFF
CDR3 DNA: TGCGCCAGCTGTCTAGCGGGATATGTCACCGGGGAACTGTTTTTT

V gene: TRBV11-2
J gene: TRBJ2-7
D gene: TRBD1
clone size: .
CDR3 protein: CARSSTGGRGYEQCF
CDR3 DNA: TGTGCCAGGAGCTCTACAGGGGGCCGGGGGTACGAGCAGTGCTTC

V gene: TRBV12-3/TRBV12-4
J gene: TRBJ1-1
D gene: .
clone size: .
CDR3 protein: CASSLAHCDAEAFF
CDR3 DNA: TGTGCCAGCAGTCTAGCGCACTGCGATGCGGAAGCTTTCTTT

V gene: TRBV6-6
J gene: TRBJ1-1
D gene: .
clone size: few
CDR3 protein: CASSLGQYTEVFF
CDR3 DNA: TGTGCCAGCAGCCTAGGACAGTACACTGAAGTTTTCTTT

V gene: TRBV6-5
J gene: TRBJ2-6
D gene: TRBD1
clone size: .
CDR3 protein: CASKARDRSGVNVLTF
CDR3 DNA: TGTGCCAGCAAGGCACGGGACAGATCCGGGGTCAACGTCCTGACTTTC

V gene: TRBV14
J gene: TRBJ2-2
D gene: TRBD1
clone size: many
CDR3 protein: CASATTGAGELFF
CDR3 DNA: TGTGCCAGCGCGACGACAGGGGCCGGGGAGCTGTTTTTT

V gene: TRBV28
J gene: TRBJ2-7
D gene: .
clone size: .
CDR3 protein: CASSLIGRSAYEQYF
CDR3 DNA: TGTGCCAGCAGTTTAATAGGTCGCAGTGCCTACGAGCAGTACTTC

V gene: TRBV11-2
J gene: TRBJ2-5
D gene: .
clone size: .
CDR3 protein: CAGSLTGILLSQYF
CDR3 DNA: TGTGCCGGCAGTTTGACGGGGATATTATTGTCCCAGTACTTC

V gene: TRBV6-1
J gene: TRBJ2-2
D gene: .
clone size: many
CDR3 protein: CASGFQGGELFF
CDR3 DNA: TGTGCCAGCGGGTTCCAAGGCGGGGAGCTGTTTTTT

V gene: TRBV6-5
J gene: TRBJ2-3
D gene: TRBD2
clone size: .
CDR3 protein: CVSRKPGGLDTRYF
CDR3 DNA: TGTGTCAGCAGGAAGCCGGGAGGCTTAGATACGCGGTATTTT

V gene: TRBV11-2
J gene: TRBJ2-3
D gene: .
clone size: medium-sized
CDR3 protein: CASSLGVPGTDTQYF
CDR3 DNA: TGTGCCAGCAGCTTAGGAGTCCCGGGCACAGATACGCAGTATTTT